The clone carrying this TCR beta chain was detected only a few times. These data are taken from a study of T cells in Graves' hyperthyroidism and ophthalmopathy. A NOSPECS grade of at least 4, a Clinical Activity Score of at least 3 and duration under 3 months were recorded in ophthalmopathy patients. PBMCs were sourced from roughly 9.7 ml fresh peripheral blood. CDR1 is GTSNPN, CDR2 SVGIG, per germline (reference sequence). The CDR3 runs to 17 residues. The V and J ends lost 2 bases and 3 bases respectively, with 22 bases between them. RNA transcripts gave rise to amplified TCR beta CDR3 regions. During a first-round RT-PCR of the TCR CDR3, the HTBI primer set was used. Each CDR3 protein gets one entry after TCRdb re-called the multiplex PCR reads with MiXCR. The sample has fewer than 650,000 distinct CDR3 sequences, approximately 15% seen once; the top ten hold roughly 7.7%.

The rearrangement joins TRBV30 to TRBJ2-5; perhaps TRBD1 as D (6 bases). Material for sequencing was blood. This TCR came from a woman under 30 with Graves' ophthalmopathy. The CDR3 nucleotides read TGTGCCTGGAGTCCCCAGGGGCTCTTCCAAGGGGAAGAGACCCAGTACTTC. Translating it yields CAWSPQGLFQGEETQYF.